Following are 32 T cell receptor beta chains from one sample sequenced in a study of cytomegalovirus exposure and HLA in healthy donors. A multiplex PCR was run with 60 Vbeta primers and 13 Jbeta primers. TCRdb's table, derived via immunoSEQ multiplex PCR, lists solely in-frame clones and lacks some. This sample yields approximately 260,000 clones, of which approximately 91% are seen a single time; 1.5% to 2% belongs to the top ten. Specimen: PBMCs. The receptor source for this set is a girl between 2 and 10 years old in good health and CMV-seronegative.

The V call is TRBV6-1, the J call TRBJ2-1, with TRBD2 matching over 7 bases. CDR3 length equals 15 residues. V lost 6 bases and J lost 0; bases outside the gene matches: 5. Germline V gene data show CDR1 as MNHNS and CDR2 as SASEGT. CDR3 region: CASRGAGPSYNEQFF. The CDR3, as DNA: TGTGCCAGCAGAGGAGCGGGACCCTCCTACAATGAGCAGTTCTTC.

The chain recombines TRBV6-6 with TRBJ1-3; TRBD1 agrees at 7 bases. The CDR3 has 16 residues. The V gene's germline CDR1 is MNHNY and CDR2 SVGAGI (reference sequence). Trimming removed 5 bases from V and 2 bases from J; junction bases left unmatched: 9. The CDR3 DNA follows: TGTGCCAGCAGTCCCCGAACCGGGACAGCTGGAAACACCATATATTTT. It specifies CASSPRTGTAGNTIYF.

This clone showed up just once. The chain combines TRBV7-9 with TRBJ2-7; 7 positions agree with TRBD2. CDR3 size: 15 residues. CDR1 and CDR2 (germline): SEHNR, FQNEAQ (reference sequence). Unmatched junction bases numbered 10, after V lost 4 bases and J lost 4 bases. The CDR3 sequence is CASSWGGGPQYEQYF. For the CDR3, the DNA is TGTGCCAGCAGCTGGGGGGGAGGGCCTCAGTACGAGCAGTACTTC.

This clone was seen just once. The chain carries TRBV2 and TRBJ2-2, with 12 nucleotides matching TRBD2. V trimming: 5 bases; J trimming: 2 bases; junction bases outside the gene matches: 6. The CDR3 totals 17 residues. Germline CDR1 reads SNHLY; CDR2 reads FYNNEI. The CDR3 protein is CASSILAGGGNTGELFF. The DNA of the CDR3 is TGTGCCAGCAGTATACTAGCGGGAGGTGGTAACACCGGGGAGCTGTTTTTT. Full variable domain (rest looked up from reference TRBV2 and TRBJ2-2): EPEVTQTPSHQVTQMGQEVILRCVPISNHLYFYWYRQILGQKVEFLVSFYNNEISEKSEIFDDQFSVERPDGSNFTLKIRSTKLEDSAMYFCASSILAGGGNTGELFFGEGSRLTVL.

J is TRBJ2-5 and V is TRBV11-1; TRBD2 matches at 7 bases. The CDR3 is 15 residues long. V gave up 5 bases and J gave up 2 bases; unmatched junction bases: 8. Germline CDR1 and CDR2: SGHAT and FQDESV (reference sequence). The CDR3 spells CASSPEAGLQETQYF. CDR3 sequence (DNA): TGTGCCAGCAGCCCAGAGGCGGGACTACAAGAGACCCAGTACTTC. Looking up the rest from reference TRBV11-1 and TRBJ2-5 gives the full variable domain: EAEVAQSPRYKITEKSQAVAFWCDPISGHATLYWYRQILGQGPELLVQFQDESVVDDSQLPKDRFSAERLKGVDSTLKIQPAELGDSAMYLCASSPEAGLQETQYFGPGTRLLVL.

The V gene is TRBV5-1, the J gene TRBJ2-1; 9 nucleotides line up with TRBD2. The V segment lost 4 bases and the J segment 5 bases; nucleotides outside the gene matches: 7. The CDR3 loop spans 15 amino acids. Germline CDR1 SGHRS, CDR2 YFSETQ. The CDR3 DNA reads TGCGCCAGCAGCCAAATAGCGGGGGAAAACAATGAGCAGTTCTTC. It encodes CASSQIAGENNEQFF.

CDR3 residues: CASSLGQGNTEAFF. The CDR3 DNA sequence: TGTGCCAGCAGCTTAGGACAGGGCAACACTGAAGCTTTCTTT. J is TRBJ1-1 and V is TRBV11-2; 7 nucleotides agree with TRBD1. CDR3 length: 14 residues. Germline assignment: CDR1 SGHAT and CDR2 FQNNGV. The V segment lost 1 base and the J segment 2 bases; nucleotides outside the gene matches: 1. Drawing the rest from reference TRBV11-2 and TRBJ1-1, the complete variable domain is EAGVAQSPRYKIIEKRQSVAFWCNPISGHATLYWYQQILGQGPKLLIQFQNNGVVDDSQLPKDRFSAERLKGVDSTLKIQPAKLEDSAVYLCASSLGQGNTEAFFGQGTRLTVV.

This clone was recorded once. The chain uses TRBV27 and TRBJ2-7; D unresolved. Deletions cut 7 bases from V and 6 bases from J, with 13 bases between. The CDR3 contains 12 residues. Germline CDR1 MNHEY, CDR2 SMNVEV (reference sequence). This chain's CDR3 is CASISTSGEQYF. The CDR3 DNA sequence: TGTGCCAGCATATCGACTTCGGGCGAGCAGTACTTC.

This clone was detected only once. The CDR3 region has the DNA TGTGCCAGCAGGGCACCCGGGACACCGGGGGAGCAGTACTTC. Protein product: CASRAPGTPGEQYF. V usage is TRBV2 and J usage is TRBJ2-7, with D perhaps TRBD1 (6 bases). The CDR3 covers 14 residues. Germline assignment: CDR1 SNHLY and CDR2 FYNNEI. With 6 bases removed from V and 7 bases from J, the gap between germline ends came to 19 bases. Using reference TRBV2 and TRBJ2-7 for the parts outside the CDR3, the full variable domain is EPEVTQTPSHQVTQMGQEVILRCVPISNHLYFYWYRQILGQKVEFLVSFYNNEISEKSEIFDDQFSVERPDGSNFTLKIRSTKLEDSAMYFCASRAPGTPGEQYFGPGTRLTVT.

The gene calls are TRBV5-4 and TRBJ2-2; 15 bases align to TRBD2. The J segment lost 4 bases and the V segment lost 3 bases, leaving 7 bases of the junction unmatched. The CDR3 has 18 residues. Germline loops: CDR1 SGHNT, CDR2 YYREEE (reference sequence). CDR3 nucleotide sequence: TGTGCCAGCAGCTGGGGGACTAGCGGGGGGCGGGCCACCGGGGAGCTGTTTTTT. Residues: CASSWGTSGGRATGELFF.

The chain has TRBV28 and TRBJ2-7; tentative D call: TRBD2 (6 bases). Germline assignment: CDR1 MDHEN and CDR2 SYDVKM. Trimming left V 6 bases short and J 2 bases short, with 17 bases between. This CDR3 spans 15 amino acids. The CDR3 coding sequence is TGTGCCAGCAGCTTAACTCTGGGGGGAGCCTACGAGCAGTACTTC. Its translation is CASSLTLGGAYEQYF.

This sequence joins TRBV6-1 and TRBJ2-2, with TRBD2 as a possible D gene (6 bases). Trimming pared 6 bases from V and 7 bases from J, leaving 12 bases between. In germline, CDR1 is MNHNS, CDR2 SASEGT. This CDR3 has 13 residues. The CDR3 sequence: CASSYGGGGELFF. CDR3 nucleotides: TGTGCCAGCAGCTACGGGGGAGGCGGGGAGCTGTTTTTT.

The count of this clone is one. The junction does not match germline at one end; this may be a read error. The DNA for the CDR3 is TGTGCCAGTCTTGAGCCAGGGATCAACTTTGGCTACACCTTC. It codes for CASLEPGINFGYTF. The V gene is TRBV19, the J gene TRBJ1-2, with D perhaps TRBD1 (5 bases). Germline lookup yields CDR1 LNHDA and CDR2 SQIVND (reference sequence). The CDR3 is 14 residues long.

The CDR3 loop is CAWASGGGIGYTF. The CDR3 nucleotides are TGTGCCTGGGCCTCTGGGGGGGGTATTGGCTACACCTTC. V is TRBV30 and J is TRBJ1-2; TRBD1 is a possible D gene (5 bases). V was trimmed by 5 bases and J by 7 bases, leaving 17 bases between them. The CDR3 covers 13 residues. Germline loops: CDR1 GTSNPN, CDR2 SVGIG (reference sequence).

The chain has TRBV20-1 and TRBJ1-2, with D uncertain. The germline CDR1 and CDR2 sequences are DFQATT and SNEGSKA (reference sequence). The CDR3 loop spans 9 amino acids. Trimming cost V 7 bases and J 13 bases, with 13 bases left between them. In DNA form, the CDR3 reads TGCAGTGGATCCGGGTCGGGCACCTTC. Protein sequence: CSGSGSGTF.

The chain uses TRBV30 and TRBJ1-6; possibly TRBD1 for D (5 bases). Germline V gene lookup returns CDR1 GTSNPN and CDR2 SVGIG (reference sequence). V dropped 2 bases and J dropped 4 bases, with 9 bases sitting between them. The CDR3 spans 14 residues. CDR3 bases: TGTGCCTGGAGTCCAGGGAATTATAATTCACCCCTCCACTTT. The encoded protein is CAWSPGNYNSPLHF.

The chain is built from TRBV28 and TRBJ1-3; 7 bases are a match to TRBD1. V lost 5 bases and J lost 9; bases outside the gene matches: 7. CDR3 length: 13 amino acids. The germline CDR1 and CDR2 sequences are MDHEN and SYDVKM. The CDR3 is CASSKGALRTIYF. CDR3 DNA: TGTGCCAGCAGTAAGGGGGCTCTACGCACCATATATTTT.

This rearrangement joins TRBV9 to TRBJ2-7, with 7 bases identical to TRBD2. The CDR3 spans 14 residues. Looked up from germline, CDR1 is SGDLS and CDR2 is YYNGEE. J lost 4 bases, V lost 0 bases, and 4 bases had no gene match. The CDR3 DNA sequence: TGTGCCAGCAGCGTAGGAAGCGGGATTTACGAGCAGTACTTC. This codes for CASSVGSGIYEQYF.

The chain uses TRBV6-1 and TRBJ1-4; 10 bases line up with TRBD1. CDR1 is MNHNS, CDR2 SASEGT, per germline. V dropped 8 bases and J dropped 5; count of bases not matched to a gene: 5. The CDR3 covers 14 residues. CDR3 DNA sequence: TGTGCCAGCGGGGGGACAGGGGCAAATGAAAAACTGTTTTTT. Translating gives CASGGTGANEKLFF.

The CDR3 reads CASSRAGANVLTF. CDR3 DNA sequence: TGTGCCAGCAGCAGGGCTGGGGCCAACGTCCTGACTTTC. The rearrangement joins TRBV6-6 to TRBJ2-6, with D possibly being TRBD1 (5 bases). The V gene's germline CDR1 is MNHNY and CDR2 SVGAGI (reference sequence). V was cut by 6 bases and J by 2 bases, with 5 bases left in between. This CDR3 region has 13 residues.

This clone was counted only a few times. The V call is TRBV25-1, the J call TRBJ2-1; maybe TRBD2 (5 bases). Per germline, CDR1 MGHDK and CDR2 SYGVNS. Between the trimmed V and J ends, which lost 3 bases and 1 base, there was a span of 16 bases. The CDR3 spans 17 residues. The CDR3 sequence: CASSDFSGRDSYNEQFF. DNA of the CDR3: TGTGCCAGCAGTGATTTTTCGGGTCGGGATTCCTACAATGAGCAGTTCTTC.

CDR3 nucleotides: TGTGCCAGCAGCAAGGACAGGGTCTATGAGCAGTTCTTC. Its translation: CASSKDRVYEQFF. The chain combines TRBV6-5 with TRBJ2-1, with 8 bases matching TRBD1. V lost 6 bases and J lost 8; bases outside the gene matches: 6. CDR3 length: 13 amino acids. From germline, CDR1 is MNHEY and CDR2 SVGAGI.

The gene calls are TRBV27 and TRBJ2-1; D is possibly TRBD1 (5 bases). The CDR3 spans 13 residues. Germline CDR1 is MNHEY and CDR2 is SMNVEV (reference sequence). The V and J ends lost 7 bases and 1 base respectively, with 8 bases between them. This CDR3 is CASTDNSYNEQFF. CDR3 bases: TGTGCCAGCACGGACAATTCCTACAATGAGCAGTTCTTC.

Note on this clone: Sequence at one end of the junction differs from germline and may be a read error. The V call is TRBV7-9, the J call TRBJ1-1; D ambiguous. The CDR3 has 12 amino acids. The germline gives CDR1 SEHNR, CDR2 FQNEAQ (reference sequence). CDR3 in amino acids: CSSSLGFSEAFF. The CDR3, as DNA: TGTTCCAGCAGCTTAGGTTTCTCTGAAGCTTTCTTT.

V is TRBV5-4 and J is TRBJ2-1, with a tentative D call TRBD1 (6 bases). The V end lost 3 bases, the J end lost 3 bases, and 19 bases lay between the germline ends. The germline V gene has CDR1 SGHNT and CDR2 YYREEE (reference sequence). The CDR3 has 17 residues. The CDR3 DNA reads TGTGCCAGCAGCTACGGACAGTACAAGGCGGGCTACAATGAGCAGTTCTTC. As protein: CASSYGQYKAGYNEQFF.

V and J are TRBV5-6 and TRBJ2-7; 12 nucleotides agree with TRBD1. The CDR3 loop spans 16 amino acids. J gave up 4 bases and V 2 bases, and 7 bases lay outside the gene matches. Looked up from germline, CDR1 is SGHDT and CDR2 is YYEEEE. The CDR3 loop reads CASSFRDRGLGYEQYF. DNA of the CDR3: TGTGCCAGCAGCTTCCGGGACAGGGGGCTAGGGTACGAGCAGTACTTC.

The genes are TRBV6-5 and TRBJ2-3, with 12 nucleotides matching TRBD1. Trimming cost V 2 bases and J 4 bases; bases outside gene matches: 4. This CDR3 spans 16 amino acids. Germline V gene lookup returns CDR1 MNHEY and CDR2 SVGAGI. CDR3 in DNA: TGTGCCAGCAGTTACGGTGGGACAGGGGGCGCAGATACGCAGTATTTT. It encodes CASSYGGTGGADTQYF.

The V gene is TRBV2, the J gene TRBJ1-2, with D perhaps TRBD1 (6 bases). V lost 4 bases and J 6 bases, leaving 18 bases between the germline ends. Germline V lookup: CDR1 SNHLY, CDR2 FYNNEI. The CDR3 is made up of 15 amino acids. The CDR3 region is CASSGETGIAHGYTF. In DNA, the CDR3 is TGTGCCAGCAGTGGGGAAACAGGGATAGCTCATGGCTACACCTTC. The full variable domain, its missing parts supplied by reference TRBV2 and TRBJ1-2, is EPEVTQTPSHQVTQMGQEVILRCVPISNHLYFYWYRQILGQKVEFLVSFYNNEISEKSEIFDDQFSVERPDGSNFTLKIRSTKLEDSAMYFCASSGETGIAHGYTFGSGTRLTVV.

V is TRBV6-6 and J is TRBJ2-7, with 11 bases that match TRBD1. Germline CDR1 is MNHNY and CDR2 is SVGAGI (reference sequence). CDR3 size: 16 residues. J gave up 2 bases and V 8 bases, and 11 bases lay outside the gene matches. The CDR3 DNA reads TGTGCCAGCTCCGGGACAGGGGGTCCTACCACCTACGAGCAGTACTTC. Its protein product is CASSGTGGPTTYEQYF.

V usage is TRBV5-1 and J usage is TRBJ2-3, with a tentative D call TRBD2 (7 bases). V lost 0 bases to trimming and J lost 2 bases, with 13 bases between them. The CDR3 length is 16 residues. Germline V gene sequence: CDR1 SGHRS, CDR2 YFSETQ. This CDR3 reads CASSLAGGLDTDTQYF. Here the CDR3 DNA reads TGCGCCAGCAGCTTGGCGGGGGGCCTAGACACAGATACGCAGTATTTT.

This chain links TRBV5-6 with TRBJ2-7; D remains ambiguous. The CDR3 loop spans 15 amino acids. V shed 0 bases and J shed 0 bases, with 10 bases lying between them. Germline V gives CDR1 SGHDT, CDR2 YYEEEE. Here the CDR3 DNA reads TGTGCCAGCAGCTTGGGTGTCAGACTCTCCTACGAGCAGTACTTC. Protein product: CASSLGVRLSYEQYF.

The chain combines TRBV27 with TRBJ2-7; no clear D gene. The CDR3 runs to 15 residues. The germline CDR1 and CDR2 sequences are MNHEY and SMNVEV (reference sequence). V lost 5 bases to trimming and J lost 7 bases, with 21 bases between them. The DNA for the CDR3 is TGTGCCAGCAGTGAACTCCTACTACCTCCTCGGGAGCAGTACTTC. It encodes CASSELLLPPREQYF.